This T cell receptor (beta chain) was found in a study of OX40 agonist ivuxolimab in advanced cancers. Overall study findings and caveats: Expanded clones belonging to CD8+ T cells outnumbered, on average, those of CD4+.

The table came from immunoSEQ multiplex PCR; TCRdb's copy has only in-frame clones and leaves some out. The table lists more than 9,500 clones, about 86% of them singletons. CDR3 size: 15 residues. V lost 0 bases and J 6 bases, leaving 12 bases between the germline ends. The V gene's germline CDR1 is LGHNA and CDR2 YNFKEQ. A note on this clone: Antigen specificity is unknown.

This chain joins TRBV4-2 and TRBJ1-5; D may be TRBD1 (6 bases). The sample consisted of CD4+ or CD8+ T cells sorted from blood, taken in a trial of the OX40 agonist ivuxolimab. The sequence was collected from an adult with an advanced solid tumor such as melanoma, head and neck, liver or kidney cancer. The DNA of the CDR3 is TGTGCCAGCAGCCAAGAGGAGGGGGAGAGTCAGCCCCAGCATTTT. It yields the protein CASSQEEGESQPQHF.